This TCR beta chain comes out of a study of blood T cell repertoires in COVID-19. Each participant's cohort was designated according to participant-reported clinical history. Only in-frame clones appear in the TCRdb table, and some are missing; sequencing was by immunoSEQ multiplex PCR. This table has fewer than 300,000 clones, approximately 90% appearing once. CDR3 length: 13 residues. Between the trimmed V and J ends, which lost 1 base and 10 bases, there was a span of 13 bases. Germline-derived CDR1 and CDR2 are MDHEN and SYDVKM. The rearrangement links TRBV28 to TRBJ1-2; perhaps TRBD1 as D (6 bases). Sequencing used PBMCs or T cells enriched from blood (not recorded which). The TCR sequence derives from a woman in her twenties or thirties who had recovered from COVID-19. The CDR3 DNA is TGTGCCAGCAGTTTATTCTTACCAGGGGACTACACCTTC. It yields the protein CASSLFLPGDYTF.